This T cell receptor beta chain was obtained from a study of blood T cell repertoires in COVID-19. Study at large: PBMCs, B-cell-depleted T cells, or T cells were the source of the cDNA or gDNA that made up the material.

TCRdb keeps only in-frame clones here, not all; method: immunoSEQ multiplex PCR. There are about 120,000 clones in the sample; around 77% occur only once, and 7.9% lies in the top ten. The source is a human donor in a cohort sampled during active COVID-19. Sequencing input: peripheral blood.

This CDR3 reads CASSARDRGWDQPQHF. The CDR3 coding sequence is TGTGCCAGCAGTGCCCGGGACAGGGGTTGGGATCAGCCCCAGCATTTT. V usage is TRBV6-1 and J usage is TRBJ1-5; 10 nucleotides match TRBD1. CDR3 length: 16 residues. V lost 4 bases, J lost 5 bases, and 8 bases stayed unmatched. CDR1 MNHNS and CDR2 SASEGT come from the germline V gene.